Listed below are T cell receptor beta chains from one sample, sequenced in a study of T-cell reconstitution after alpha-beta-depleted transplantation in children. Using its own MiXCR run on the PCR reads, TCRdb lists one record per CDR3 protein. The sample has about 300,000 distinct CDR3 sequences; just over 7.5% are singletons. The material was peripheral blood, obtained 360 days after TCRalphabeta/CD19-depleted stem cell transplant. The source is a female patient under 10 years old who had a stem cell transplant for Fanconi anemia, so the T cells may come from the graft donor. CDR3s include the opening cysteine and the closing phenylalanine or tryptophan. The D gene is left open where the match is weak.

CDR3aa: CASRVDRPNTEAFF
j_gene: TRBJ1-1
v_gene: TRBV5-1
d_gene: -

CDR3aa: CASSPSGRAAGYNEQFF
j_gene: TRBJ2-1
v_gene: TRBV28
d_gene: TRBD2

CDR3aa: CASSYWAPSEQPQHF
j_gene: TRBJ1-5
v_gene: TRBV6-5
d_gene: -

CDR3aa: CASRASGQETQYF
j_gene: TRBJ2-5
v_gene: TRBV19
d_gene: TRBD2

CDR3aa: CASSLQGPVGEQYF
j_gene: TRBJ2-7
v_gene: TRBV19
d_gene: -

CDR3aa: CASMNGLGTDTQYF
j_gene: TRBJ2-3
v_gene: TRBV2
d_gene: -

CDR3aa: CASSQEQLAGADTQYF
j_gene: TRBJ2-3
v_gene: TRBV14
d_gene: TRBD2

CDR3aa: CASSASLGPEAFF
j_gene: TRBJ1-1
v_gene: TRBV7-9
d_gene: -

CDR3aa: CASSSGGQTYQETQYF
j_gene: TRBJ2-5
v_gene: TRBV5-1
d_gene: -

CDR3aa: CASSFIGSTNEKLFF
j_gene: TRBJ1-4
v_gene: TRBV28
d_gene: -

CDR3aa: CASSTWTGNRIRYTGELFF
j_gene: TRBJ2-2
v_gene: TRBV21-1
d_gene: -

CDR3aa: CASSLDLAGELFF
j_gene: TRBJ2-2
v_gene: TRBV11-3
d_gene: -

CDR3aa: CASSQDLYRGHEQYF
j_gene: TRBJ2-7
v_gene: TRBV3-1
d_gene: -

CDR3aa: CSASRAGPLETQYF
j_gene: TRBJ2-5
v_gene: TRBV20-1
d_gene: -

CDR3aa: CSASRGGRTPTYEQYF
j_gene: TRBJ2-7
v_gene: TRBV20-1
d_gene: TRBD2

CDR3aa: CASIRTGGVEAFF
j_gene: TRBJ1-1
v_gene: TRBV12-3/TRBV12-4
d_gene: TRBD1

CDR3aa: CASSFFRVDTQYF
j_gene: TRBJ2-3
v_gene: TRBV12-3/TRBV12-4
d_gene: -

CDR3aa: CASIGQGMDQETQYF
j_gene: TRBJ2-5
v_gene: TRBV25-1
d_gene: -

CDR3aa: CASSSLLAGSTDTQYF
j_gene: TRBJ2-3
v_gene: TRBV5-1
d_gene: TRBD2

CDR3aa: CASSLSGIAKNIQYF
j_gene: TRBJ2-4
v_gene: TRBV28
d_gene: -

CDR3aa: CSAREHRGRPPYEQYF
j_gene: TRBJ2-7
v_gene: TRBV20-1
d_gene: TRBD1

CDR3aa: CSARESMNTEAFF
j_gene: TRBJ1-1
v_gene: TRBV20-1
d_gene: -

CDR3aa: CASSFQLGGALPEAFF
j_gene: TRBJ1-1
v_gene: TRBV12-3/TRBV12-4
d_gene: -

CDR3aa: CASSQDLRGVWSNIQYF
j_gene: TRBJ2-4
v_gene: TRBV4-2
d_gene: TRBD2

CDR3aa: CSATTGTVEAFF
j_gene: TRBJ1-1
v_gene: TRBV20-1
d_gene: TRBD1

CDR3aa: CASSYGLDEQFF
j_gene: TRBJ2-1
v_gene: TRBV6-2/TRBV6-3
d_gene: -

CDR3aa: CASSPGTSGGSTDTQYF
j_gene: TRBJ2-3
v_gene: TRBV7-2
d_gene: TRBD2

CDR3aa: CASSYFDRDGYTF
j_gene: TRBJ1-2
v_gene: TRBV6-6
d_gene: TRBD1